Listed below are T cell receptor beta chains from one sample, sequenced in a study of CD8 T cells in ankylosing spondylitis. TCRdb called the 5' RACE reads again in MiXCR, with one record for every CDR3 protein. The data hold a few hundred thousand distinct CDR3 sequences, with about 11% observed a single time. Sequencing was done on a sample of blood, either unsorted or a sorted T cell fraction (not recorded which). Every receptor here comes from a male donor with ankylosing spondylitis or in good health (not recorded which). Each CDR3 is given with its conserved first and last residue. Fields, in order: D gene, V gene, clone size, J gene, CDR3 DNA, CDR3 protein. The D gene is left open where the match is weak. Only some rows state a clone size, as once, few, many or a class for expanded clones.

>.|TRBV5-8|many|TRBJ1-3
TGTGCCAGCAGCAATACAGCGACTGGAAACACCATATATTTT
CASSNTATGNTIYF
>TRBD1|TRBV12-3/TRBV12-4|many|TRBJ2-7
TGTGCCAGCAGTCACGGACAGGGTTTGACCTACGAGCAGTACTTC
CASSHGQGLTYEQYF
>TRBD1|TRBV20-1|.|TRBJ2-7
TGCTGTGCTACGCCGGGACAGGGTTTCTACGAGCAGTACTTC
CCATPGQGFYEQYF
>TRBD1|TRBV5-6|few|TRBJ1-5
TGTGCCAGTAGCGGAGGGACAGGAGATAGCAATCAGCCCCAGCATTTT
CASSGGTGDSNQPQHF
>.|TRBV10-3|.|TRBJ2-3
TGTGCCATCAGTGTCCAGCTATCTAGCACAGATACGCAGTATTTT
CAISVQLSSTDTQYF
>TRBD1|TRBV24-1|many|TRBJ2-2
TGTGCCACCAGCGGCACAGGGGGCCCCGGGGAGCTGTTTTTT
CATSGTGGPGELFF
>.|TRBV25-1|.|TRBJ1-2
TGTGCCAGCAGCACAGGGTCCAATGGCTACACCTTC
CASSTGSNGYTF
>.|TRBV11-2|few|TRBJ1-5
TGTGCCAGCAGCCAGAGTGGGGGCGAGGGGAATCAGCCCCAGCATTTT
CASSQSGGEGNQPQHF
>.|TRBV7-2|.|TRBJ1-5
TGTGCCAGCAGCTTCCGGCTCGGGAGCAATCAGCCCCAGCATTTT
CASSFRLGSNQPQHF
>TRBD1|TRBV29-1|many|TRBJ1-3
TGCAGCGCCGCGACAGGGTTCTCTGGAAACACCATATATTTT
CSAATGFSGNTIYF
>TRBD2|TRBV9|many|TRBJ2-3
TGTGCCAGCAGCGCCCGGCGGGGGAGCACAGATACGCAGTATTTT
CASSARRGSTDTQYF
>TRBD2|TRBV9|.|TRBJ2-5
TGTGCCAGCAGCGTAGGTCAAGCGGGGCGTTCCCAGACCCAGTACTTC
CASSVGQAGRSQTQYF
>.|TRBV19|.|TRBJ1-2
TGTGCCAGTAGTGCGAGGGACTCCAACTTGGTGAACACCTTC
CASSARDSNLVNTF
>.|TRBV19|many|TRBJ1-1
TGTGCCAGTAGTATCGCTCTTTGGGCCGACACTGAAGCTTTCTTT
CASSIALWADTEAFF
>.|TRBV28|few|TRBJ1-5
TGTGCCAGCAGTTTATGGAGGTATAGCAATCAGCCCCAGCATTTT
CASSLWRYSNQPQHF
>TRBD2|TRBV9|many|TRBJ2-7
TGTGCCAGCAGCGTAAATAGCGGGGACTCTTCCTACGAGCAGTACTTC
CASSVNSGDSSYEQYF
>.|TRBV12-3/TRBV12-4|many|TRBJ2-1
TGTGCCAGCAGTTTAGCCATCGGTGTGACGTTCTTC
CASSLAIGVTFF
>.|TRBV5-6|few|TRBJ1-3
TGTGCCAGCAGCTTGTATGGAAACACCATATATTTT
CASSLYGNTIYF
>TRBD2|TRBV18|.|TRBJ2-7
TGTGCCAGCTCACCAAGTCTAGCGGGAGGTCAGCAGTACTTC
CASSPSLAGGQQYF
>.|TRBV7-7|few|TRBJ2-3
TGTGCCAGCAGTTTTTATCCCACAACTGAGGGAGGTACGCAGTATTTT
CASSFYPTTEGGTQYF
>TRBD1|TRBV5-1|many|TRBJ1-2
TGCGCCAGCAGGCAGGGACAGGGCATTCGCTACACCTTC
CASRQGQGIRYTF
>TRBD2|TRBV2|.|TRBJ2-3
TGTGCCAGCAGCGGTCCTAGCGGGGGCACCCAAATCAGCACAGATACGCAGTATTTT
CASSGPSGGTQISTDTQYF
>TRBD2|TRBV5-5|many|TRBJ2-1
TGTGCCAGCAGTTGGACTAGCGTGAACAATGAGCAGTTCTTC
CASSWTSVNNEQFF
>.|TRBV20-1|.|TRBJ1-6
TGCTGTGCTAGAGATCTAGACCGCTCCTATAATTCACCCCTCCACTTT
CCARDLDRSYNSPLHF
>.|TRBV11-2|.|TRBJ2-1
TGTGCCAGCAGCCCCGCGGGACTTTACAATGAGCAGTTCTTC
CASSPAGLYNEQFF
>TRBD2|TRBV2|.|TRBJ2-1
TGTGCCAGCAGTGAGCCACGGGGGGGCCGCCCCGATGAGCAGTTCTTC
CASSEPRGGRPDEQFF
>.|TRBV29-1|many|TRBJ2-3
TGCAGCGTTGTAGAAGAAAGCACAGATACGCAGTATTTT
CSVVEESTDTQYF
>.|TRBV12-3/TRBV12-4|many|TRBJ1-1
TGTGCCAGCAGTTTAGGGACAATGAACACTGAAGCTTTCTTT
CASSLGTMNTEAFF
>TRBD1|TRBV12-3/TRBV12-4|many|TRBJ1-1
TGTGCCAGCACCAAGGGGGCATTGAACACTGAAGCTTTCTTT
CASTKGALNTEAFF
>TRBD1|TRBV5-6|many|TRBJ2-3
TGTGCCAGCAGCCCAGGGGGCGTGGATACGCAGTATTTT
CASSPGGVDTQYF
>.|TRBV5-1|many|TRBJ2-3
TGCGCCAGCAGCCTGGGGGATATCGGGATGAGCACAGATACGCAGTATTTT
CASSLGDIGMSTDTQYF
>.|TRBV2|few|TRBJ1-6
TGTGCCAGCAGTGAATCCCGGGCTCAGAATTCACCCCTCCACTTT
CASSESRAQNSPLHF
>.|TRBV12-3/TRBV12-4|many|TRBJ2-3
TGTGCCAGCAGTTTCCTGCAGACAGATACGCAGTATTTT
CASSFLQTDTQYF
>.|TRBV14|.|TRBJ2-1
TGTGCCAGCAGCCAAGTGGTAACTAGCTTCTACAATGAGCAGTTCTTC
CASSQVVTSFYNEQFF
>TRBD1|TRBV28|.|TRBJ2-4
TGTGCCATCACGGACAGGGATCGGAACATTCAGTACTTC
CAITDRDRNIQYF
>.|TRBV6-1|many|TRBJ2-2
TGTGCCAGCAGCTCCCTCTCGGGTAGCTCGGTCACCGGGGAGCTGTTTTTT
CASSSLSGSSVTGELFF
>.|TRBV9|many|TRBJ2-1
TGTGCCAGCAGCGTAGTTGTCGAGGGGAGGAATGAGCAGTTCTTC
CASSVVVEGRNEQFF
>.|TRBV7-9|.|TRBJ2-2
TGTGCCAGCAGCGCCTACAGGGTCGCGAACGGGGAGCTGTTTTTT
CASSAYRVANGELFF
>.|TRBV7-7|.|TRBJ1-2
TGTGCCAGCAGCTCCCCGGGTGGGGTTAGGGGCTACACCTTC
CASSSPGGVRGYTF
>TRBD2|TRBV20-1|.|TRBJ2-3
TGCAGTGCGATTAGCGGGGACACAGATACGCAGTATTTT
CSAISGDTDTQYF
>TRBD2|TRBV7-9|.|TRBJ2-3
TGTGCCAGCAGCTTAGTCAATAGCGGGAGGCCGGGGACGCAGTATTTT
CASSLVNSGRPGTQYF
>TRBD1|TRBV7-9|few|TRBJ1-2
TGTGCCAGCAGCCCAACGGACAGGGGCAACTATGGCTACACCTTC
CASSPTDRGNYGYTF
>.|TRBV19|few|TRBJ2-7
TGTGCCAGTAGTCCTTTTCCCCCGGAGGTGGACGAGCAGTACTTC
CASSPFPPEVDEQYF
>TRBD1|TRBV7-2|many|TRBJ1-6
TGTGCCAGCAGCTTGGGGACCCTTGACAGGGCTTTTAGCTCCTATAATTCACCCCTCCACTTT
CASSLGTLDRAFSSYNSPLHF
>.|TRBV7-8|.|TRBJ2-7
TGTGCCAGCAGCTTAGGGGGGGCTCTCTACGAGCAGTACTTC
CASSLGGALYEQYF
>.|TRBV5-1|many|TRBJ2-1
TGCGCCAGCAGCTTGGCGGGGCAGTTGACCTACAATGAGCAGTTCTTC
CASSLAGQLTYNEQFF
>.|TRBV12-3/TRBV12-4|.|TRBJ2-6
TGTGCCAGCGTCCAGGTCTCTGGGGCCAACGTCCTGACTTTC
CASVQVSGANVLTF
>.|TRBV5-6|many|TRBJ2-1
TGTGCCAGCAGCTTGATGGGAAGGCAGTTCTTC
CASSLMGRQFF
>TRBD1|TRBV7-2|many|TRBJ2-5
TGTGCCAGCAGCTTCGGGGACAGAGACGCAGAGACCCAGTACTTC
CASSFGDRDAETQYF
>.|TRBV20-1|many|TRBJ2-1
TGCAGTGCTGTTCAGTTGGTGGGGAATGAGCAGTTCTTC
CSAVQLVGNEQFF
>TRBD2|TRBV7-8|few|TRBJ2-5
TGTGCCAGCATCACTCCCAGACTAGCGGGGTCTCAAGAGACCCAGTACTTC
CASITPRLAGSQETQYF
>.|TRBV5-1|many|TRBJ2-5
TGCGCCAGCAGCTTGGGGGTCGGGGGCTGGGAAGAGACCCAGTACTTC
CASSLGVGGWEETQYF
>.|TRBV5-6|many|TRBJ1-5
TGTGCCAGCAGCTTGACGGGGGGCGCAGATCAGCCCCAGCATTTT
CASSLTGGADQPQHF
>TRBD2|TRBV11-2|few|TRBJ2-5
TGTGCCAGCACTTTAAGCGGGAGGAGGGATGAGACCCAGTACTTC
CASTLSGRRDETQYF
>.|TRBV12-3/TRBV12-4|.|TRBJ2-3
TGTGCCAGCAGTTTAGAAGCACTAGTGGGGGGTCTACACCAGTATTTT
CASSLEALVGGLHQYF